A single T cell receptor (beta chain) is shown here with its context. Assay: immunoSEQ multiplex PCR; the TCRdb copy retains only in-frame clones and omits some. Altogether roughly 20,000 clones are present, over 65% being singletons, with the ten largest covering around 7%. Germline V gives CDR1 SQVTM, CDR2 ANQGSEA. V shed 5 bases, J shed 5 bases, and the junction held 1 base outside the gene matches. The CDR3 runs 11 residues. This sample was included in a study of PD-1 blockade in classical Hodgkin lymphoma. Noted time point: cycle 4 day 1 (C4D1), after 6 weeks of nivolumab. Each patient relapsed following autologous stem cell transplantation, and prior brentuximab vedotin exposure differed. Isolated CD8+ T cells were derived from thawed PBMCs through magnetic negative selection.

The clonotype comes from a human donor with classical Hodgkin lymphoma. Sequencing used CD8+ T cells from blood, obtained before the fourth cycle of nivolumab. The chain uses TRBV29-1 and TRBJ2-7; 9 nucleotides agree with TRBD1. The CDR3 loop reads CSVTGGHEQYF. The CDR3 nucleotides are TGCAGCGTTACAGGGGGCCACGAGCAGTACTTC.